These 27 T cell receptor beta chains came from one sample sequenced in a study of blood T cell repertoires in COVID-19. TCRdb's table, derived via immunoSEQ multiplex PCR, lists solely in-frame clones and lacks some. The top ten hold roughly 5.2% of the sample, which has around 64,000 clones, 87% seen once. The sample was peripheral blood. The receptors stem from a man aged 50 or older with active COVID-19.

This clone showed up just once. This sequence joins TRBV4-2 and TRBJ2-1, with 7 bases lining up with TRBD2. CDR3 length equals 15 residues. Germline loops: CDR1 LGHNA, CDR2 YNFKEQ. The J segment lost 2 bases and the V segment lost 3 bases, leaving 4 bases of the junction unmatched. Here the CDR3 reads CASSHRDYTYNEQFF. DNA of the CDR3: TGTGCCAGCAGCCACCGGGACTATACCTACAATGAGCAGTTCTTC.

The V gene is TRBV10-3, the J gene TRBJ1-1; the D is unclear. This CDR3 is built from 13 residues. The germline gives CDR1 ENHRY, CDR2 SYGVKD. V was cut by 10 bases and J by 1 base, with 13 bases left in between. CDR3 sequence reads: CATGFERNTEAFF. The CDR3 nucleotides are TGTGCCACCGGGTTCGAAAGGAACACTGAAGCTTTCTTT.

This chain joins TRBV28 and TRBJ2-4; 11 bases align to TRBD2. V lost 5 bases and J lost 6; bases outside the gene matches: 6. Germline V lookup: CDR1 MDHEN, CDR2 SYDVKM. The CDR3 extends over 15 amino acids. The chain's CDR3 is CASSASGTSGNIQYF. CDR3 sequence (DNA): TGTGCCAGCAGTGCCTCCGGGACTAGCGGAAACATTCAGTACTTC.

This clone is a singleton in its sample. The CDR3, as DNA: TGTGCCACCAGTGCCCGGGACAGGAGCTATGGCTACACCTTC. Translation: CATSARDRSYGYTF. V gene TRBV24-1 combines with J gene TRBJ1-2; 8 bases are a match to TRBD1. This CDR3 has 14 amino acids. Trimming took 5 bases from V and 4 from J; bases not matched to a gene: 5. CDR1 KGHDR and CDR2 SFDVKD come from the germline V gene.

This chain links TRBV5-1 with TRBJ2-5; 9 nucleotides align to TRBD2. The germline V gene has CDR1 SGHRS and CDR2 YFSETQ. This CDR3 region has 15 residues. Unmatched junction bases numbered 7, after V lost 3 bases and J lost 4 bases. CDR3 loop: CASSSTGTSTETQYF. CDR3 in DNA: TGCGCCAGCAGCTCTACCGGGACTAGCACAGAGACCCAGTACTTC.

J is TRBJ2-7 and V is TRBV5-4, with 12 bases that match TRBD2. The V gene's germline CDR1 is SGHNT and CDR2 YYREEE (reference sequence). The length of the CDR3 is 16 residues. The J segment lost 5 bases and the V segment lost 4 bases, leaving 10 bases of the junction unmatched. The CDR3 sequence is CASSPTSGSLLNEQYF. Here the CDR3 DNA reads TGTGCCAGCAGCCCGACTAGCGGGAGTCTCCTGAACGAGCAGTACTTC. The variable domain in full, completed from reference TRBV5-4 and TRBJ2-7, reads ETGVTQSPTHLIKTRGQQVTLRCSSQSGHNTVSWYQQALGQGPQFIFQYYREEENGRGNFPPRFSGLQFPNYSSELNVNALELDDSALYLCASSPTSGSLLNEQYFGPGTRLTVT.

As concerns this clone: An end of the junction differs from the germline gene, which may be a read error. The CDR3 spells CASSLIPYGQYF. The DNA of the CDR3 is TGTGCCAGCAGTTTAATACCCTACGGGCAGTACTTC. V and J are TRBV28 and TRBJ2-7; the D is unclear. CDR1 and CDR2 from the germline V gene are MDHEN and SYDVKM. The CDR3 extends over 12 amino acids. The full variable domain, with the rest looked up from reference TRBV28 and TRBJ2-7, is DVKVTQSSRYLVKRTGEKVFLECVQDMDHENMFWYRQDPGLGLRLIYFSYDVKMKEKGDIPEGYSVSREKKERFSLILESASTNQTSMYLCASSLIPYGQYFGPGTRLTVT.

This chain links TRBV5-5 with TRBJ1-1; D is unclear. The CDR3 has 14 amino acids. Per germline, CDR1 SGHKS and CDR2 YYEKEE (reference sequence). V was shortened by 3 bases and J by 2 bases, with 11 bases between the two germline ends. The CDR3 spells CASSYVDINTEAFF. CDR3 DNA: TGTGCCAGCAGCTACGTCGACATAAACACTGAAGCTTTCTTT.

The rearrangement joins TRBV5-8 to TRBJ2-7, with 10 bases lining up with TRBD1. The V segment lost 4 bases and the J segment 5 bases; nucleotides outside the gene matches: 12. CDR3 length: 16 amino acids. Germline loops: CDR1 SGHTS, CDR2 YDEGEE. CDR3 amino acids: CASSRTGGGRGNEQYF. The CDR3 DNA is TGTGCCAGCAGCCGGACAGGGGGTGGACGGGGAAACGAGCAGTACTTC.

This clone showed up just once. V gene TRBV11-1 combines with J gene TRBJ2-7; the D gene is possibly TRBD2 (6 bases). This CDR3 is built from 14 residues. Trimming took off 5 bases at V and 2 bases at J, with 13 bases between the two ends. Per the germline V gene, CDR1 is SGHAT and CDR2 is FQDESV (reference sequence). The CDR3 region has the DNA TGTGCCAGCAGCCCCGCACTAGCCGCCTACGAGCAGTACTTC. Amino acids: CASSPALAAYEQYF.

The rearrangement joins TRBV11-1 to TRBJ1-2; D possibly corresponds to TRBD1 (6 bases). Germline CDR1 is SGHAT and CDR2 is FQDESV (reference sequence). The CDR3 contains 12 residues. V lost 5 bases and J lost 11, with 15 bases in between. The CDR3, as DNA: TGTGCCAGCAGCGAACCCGGGACACATTACACCTTC. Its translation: CASSEPGTHYTF. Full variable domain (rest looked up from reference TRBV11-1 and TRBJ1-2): EAEVAQSPRYKITEKSQAVAFWCDPISGHATLYWYRQILGQGPELLVQFQDESVVDDSQLPKDRFSAERLKGVDSTLKIQPAELGDSAMYLCASSEPGTHYTFGSGTRLTVV.

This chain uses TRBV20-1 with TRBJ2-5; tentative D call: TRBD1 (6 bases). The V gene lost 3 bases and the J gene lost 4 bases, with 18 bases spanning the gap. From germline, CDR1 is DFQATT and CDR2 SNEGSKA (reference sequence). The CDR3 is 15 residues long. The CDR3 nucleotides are TGCAGTGCTAGTAAACAGGGTCCCAAGGGAGAGACCCAGTACTTC. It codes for CSASKQGPKGETQYF.

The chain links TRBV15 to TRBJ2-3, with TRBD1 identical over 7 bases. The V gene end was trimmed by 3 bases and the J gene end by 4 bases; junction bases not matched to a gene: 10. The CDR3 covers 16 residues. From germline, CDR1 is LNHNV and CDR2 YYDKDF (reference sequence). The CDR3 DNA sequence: TGTGCCACCAGCAGCCCTGACAGGGTTGGCCCAGATACGCAGTATTTT. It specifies CATSSPDRVGPDTQYF.

CDR3 DNA sequence: TGTGCCAGCAGTTACCCACCTCCGGAGGATACTGAAGCTTTCTTT. Its translation: CASSYPPPEDTEAFF. The chain links TRBV6-2 or TRBV6-3 to TRBJ1-1; D call uncertain. Trimming removed 2 bases from V and 5 bases from J, with 15 bases in between. CDR3 length: 15 residues. CDR1 and CDR2 from the germline V gene are MNHEY and SVGEGT.

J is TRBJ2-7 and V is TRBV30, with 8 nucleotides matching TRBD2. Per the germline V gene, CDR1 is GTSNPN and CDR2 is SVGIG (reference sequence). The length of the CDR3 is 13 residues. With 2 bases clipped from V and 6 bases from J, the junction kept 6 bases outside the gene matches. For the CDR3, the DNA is TGTGCCTGGAGTAGGAGCGGGAGTTCCGAGCAGTACTTC. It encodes CAWSRSGSSEQYF.

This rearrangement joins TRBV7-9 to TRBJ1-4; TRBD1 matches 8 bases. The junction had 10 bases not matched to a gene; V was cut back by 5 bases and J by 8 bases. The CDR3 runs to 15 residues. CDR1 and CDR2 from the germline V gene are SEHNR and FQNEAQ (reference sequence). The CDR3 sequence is CASSPQGAYREKLFF. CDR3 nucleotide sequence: TGTGCCAGCAGCCCTCAGGGGGCTTATCGCGAAAAACTGTTTTTT.

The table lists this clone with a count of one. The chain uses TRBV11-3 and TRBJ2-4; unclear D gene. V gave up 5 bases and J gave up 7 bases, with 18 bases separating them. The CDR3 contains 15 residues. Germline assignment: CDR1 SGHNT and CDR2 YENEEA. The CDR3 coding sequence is TGTGCCAGCAGCCTCAAGCTCGCGCGTGAGAACATTCAGTACTTC. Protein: CASSLKLARENIQYF.

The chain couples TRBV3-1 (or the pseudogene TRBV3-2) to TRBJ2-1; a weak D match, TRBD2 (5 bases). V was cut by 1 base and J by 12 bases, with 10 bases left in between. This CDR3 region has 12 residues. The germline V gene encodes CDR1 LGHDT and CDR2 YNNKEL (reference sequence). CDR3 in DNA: TGTGCCAGCAGCCAAGCTAGCCGGTTGCAGTTCTTC. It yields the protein CASSQASRLQFF.

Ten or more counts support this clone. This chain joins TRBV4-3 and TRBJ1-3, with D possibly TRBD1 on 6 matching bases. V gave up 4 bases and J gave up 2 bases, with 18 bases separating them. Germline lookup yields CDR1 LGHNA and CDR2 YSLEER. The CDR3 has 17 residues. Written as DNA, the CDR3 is TGCGCCAGCAGCCCCGGGGAGGGGGTCATCGCTGGAAACACCATATATTTT. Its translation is CASSPGEGVIAGNTIYF.

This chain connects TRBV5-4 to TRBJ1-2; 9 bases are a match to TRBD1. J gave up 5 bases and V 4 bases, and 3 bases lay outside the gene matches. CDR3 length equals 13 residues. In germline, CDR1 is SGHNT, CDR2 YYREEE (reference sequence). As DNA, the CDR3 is TGTGCCAGCAGCCGGGACAGGGAATATGGCTACACCTTC. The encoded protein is CASSRDREYGYTF.

The CDR3 spells CASSPRIEVGASEGYTF. DNA for the CDR3: TGTGCCAGCTCACCACGCATCGAGGTGGGGGCCAGTGAGGGCTACACCTTC. This chain uses TRBV18 with TRBJ1-2, with D maybe TRBD1 (6 bases). The CDR3 contains 17 residues. The germline CDR1 and CDR2 sequences are KGHSH and LQKENI. V dropped 1 base and J dropped 8 bases, with 23 bases sitting between them.

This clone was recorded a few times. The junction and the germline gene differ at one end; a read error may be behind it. This chain's CDR3 is CASRQGTASLRF. For the CDR3, the DNA is TGTGCCAGCAGACAGGGGACAGCCTCCTTACGCTTC. V gene TRBV3-1 (or the pseudogene TRBV3-2) combines with J gene TRBJ1-2, with TRBD1 matching 7 bases. Germline CDR1 is LGHDT and CDR2 is YNNKEL (reference sequence). This CDR3 spans 12 amino acids.

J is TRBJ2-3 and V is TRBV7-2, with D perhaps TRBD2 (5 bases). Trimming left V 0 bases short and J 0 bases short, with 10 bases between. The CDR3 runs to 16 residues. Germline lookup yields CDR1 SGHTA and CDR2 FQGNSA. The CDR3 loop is CASSLASGHSTDTQYF. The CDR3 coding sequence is TGTGCCAGCAGCTTAGCCAGCGGCCATAGCACAGATACGCAGTATTTT.

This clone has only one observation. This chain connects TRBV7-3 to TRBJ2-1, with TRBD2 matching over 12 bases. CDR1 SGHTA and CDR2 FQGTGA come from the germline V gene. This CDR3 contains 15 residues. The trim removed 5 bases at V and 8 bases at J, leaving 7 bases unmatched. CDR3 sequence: CASSPTSGRTDEQFF. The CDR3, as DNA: TGTGCCAGCAGCCCAACTAGCGGGAGGACCGATGAGCAGTTCTTC. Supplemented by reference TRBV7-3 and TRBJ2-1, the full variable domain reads GAGVSQTPSNKVTEKGKYVELRCDPISGHTALYWYRQSLGQGPEFLIYFQGTGAADDSGLPNDRFFAVRPEGSVSTLKIQRTERGDSAVYLCASSPTSGRTDEQFFGPGTRLTVL.

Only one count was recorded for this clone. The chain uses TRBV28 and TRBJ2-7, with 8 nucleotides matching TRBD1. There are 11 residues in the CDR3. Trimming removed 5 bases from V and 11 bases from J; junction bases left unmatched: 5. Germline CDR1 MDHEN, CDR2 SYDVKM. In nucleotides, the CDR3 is TGTGCCAGCAGTCCGGACAGGGAGAAGTACTTC. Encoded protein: CASSPDREKYF.

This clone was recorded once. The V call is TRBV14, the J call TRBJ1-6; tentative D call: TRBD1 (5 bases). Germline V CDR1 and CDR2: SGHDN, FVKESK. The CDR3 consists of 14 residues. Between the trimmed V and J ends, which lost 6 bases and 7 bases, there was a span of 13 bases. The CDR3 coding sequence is TGTGCCAGCAGTCGGGACGGGAGAAATTCACCCCTCCACTTT. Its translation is CASSRDGRNSPLHF.

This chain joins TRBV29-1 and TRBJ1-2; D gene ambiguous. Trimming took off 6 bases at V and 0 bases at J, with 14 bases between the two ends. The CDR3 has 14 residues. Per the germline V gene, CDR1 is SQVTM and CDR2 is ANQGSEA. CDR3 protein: CSVGGAATNYGYTF. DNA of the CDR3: TGCAGCGTCGGAGGCGCAGCTACTAACTATGGCTACACCTTC.